Listed here are 21 T cell receptor beta chains from one sample, sequenced in a study of blood T cells in healthy people across ages. A second PCR, run for roughly 7 to 12 cycles, used a sample-barcoded 5' primer plus a J-beta primer mix. One entry per CDR3 protein, called by TCRdb with MiXCR from the 5' RACE reads. The sample lists 1.5 million to 2 million distinct CDR3 sequences, 49% occurring once. Sequencing was done on a sample of blood. Receptors were obtained from a woman aged 40-49 years in good health.

This clonotype occurred a few times. The chain carries TRBV6-6 and TRBJ1-2; 8 bases map to TRBD1. Germline V gene sequence: CDR1 MNHNY, CDR2 SVGAGI (reference sequence). The CDR3 loop spans 14 amino acids. With 0 bases clipped from V and 8 bases from J, the junction kept 5 bases outside the gene matches. Here the CDR3 DNA reads TGTGCCAGCAGTTACTCGACAGGGGTGGACGGCTACACCTTC. Its protein product is CASSYSTGVDGYTF.

The chain is built from TRBV2 and TRBJ1-5, with TRBD1 identical over 11 bases. J lost 2 bases, V lost 2 bases, and 5 bases had no gene match. This CDR3 comprises 17 residues. Germline loops: CDR1 SNHLY, CDR2 FYNNEI. CDR3 sequence (DNA): TGTGCCAGCAGTGAATGGGACAGGGGGGTCGGCAATCAGCCCCAGCATTTT. Its translation is CASSEWDRGVGNQPQHF. Using reference TRBV2 and TRBJ1-5 for the parts outside the CDR3, the full variable domain is EPEVTQTPSHQVTQMGQEVILRCVPISNHLYFYWYRQILGQKVEFLVSFYNNEISEKSEIFDDQFSVERPDGSNFTLKIRSTKLEDSAMYFCASSEWDRGVGNQPQHFGDGTRLSIL.

This rearrangement joins TRBV11-1 to TRBJ2-7, with D tentatively TRBD2 (6 bases). CDR3 length equals 14 residues. Germline V gives CDR1 SGHAT, CDR2 FQDESV (reference sequence). V lost 2 bases and J lost 2, with 10 bases in between. In DNA, the CDR3 is TGTGCCAGCAGCTTAAGACCGGGGGCCTACGAGCAGTACTTC. It yields the protein CASSLRPGAYEQYF.

This clonotype was observed once. The chain is built from TRBV7-2 and TRBJ1-2; D is unclear. The CDR3 runs 17 residues. Germline assignment: CDR1 SGHTA and CDR2 FQGNSA. Trimming removed 5 bases at V and 1 base at J, with 20 bases between. In DNA, the CDR3 is TGTGCCAGCAGCCGGAATCCCCACGGCTGGGTTAACTATGGCTACACCTTC. It codes for CASSRNPHGWVNYGYTF.

The chain uses TRBV2 and TRBJ2-4; D may be TRBD1 or TRBD2 (5 bases each). The end of the DNA aligns better with TRBJ2-5, so the J call may be wrong. The CDR3 spans 14 residues. Germline V gives CDR1 SNHLY, CDR2 FYNNEI. The CDR3 spells CASVIGTRHETQYF. The CDR3 bases are TGTGCCAGCGTGATAGGGACGCGGCACGAGACCCAGTACTTC.

The chain joins TRBV11-2 to TRBJ2-3; 10 bases fit TRBD2. With V trimmed by 6 bases and J by 5 bases, 8 bases remained unmatched. This CDR3 has 15 residues. The germline gives CDR1 SGHAT, CDR2 FQNNGV. The CDR3 reads CASSPLAGEVDTQYF. CDR3 coding DNA: TGTGCCAGCAGTCCGCTAGCGGGGGAAGTAGATACGCAGTATTTT.

The chain recombines TRBV5-1 with TRBJ2-7; 14 bases align to TRBD2. Judging by the DNA end, TRBJ2-5 fits better; the J call may be wrong. The CDR3 totals 16 residues. CDR1 is SGHRS, CDR2 YFSETQ, per germline. The chain's CDR3 is CASSWGLAGAGETQYF. In DNA form, the CDR3 reads TGCGCCAGCAGCTGGGGACTAGCGGGAGCAGGAGAGACCCAGTACTTC.

The chain uses TRBV29-1 and TRBJ2-7; 11 bases map to TRBD2. The CDR3 covers 18 residues. V dropped 1 base and J dropped 1; count of bases not matched to a gene: 12. The germline CDR1 and CDR2 sequences are SQVTM and ANQGSEA. In nucleotides, the CDR3 is TGCAGCGTTGAAGTCCCTAGCGGGGGGCCCCGCATATCCTACGAGCAGTACTTC. It translates to CSVEVPSGGPRISYEQYF.

This clonotype was found once. The chain combines TRBV6-5 with TRBJ1-1; D is undetermined. CDR1 MNHEY and CDR2 SVGAGI come from the germline V gene. Trimming took off 7 bases at V and 1 base at J, with 7 bases between the two ends. This CDR3 region has 12 residues. CDR3 sequence: CASTGTNTEAFF. CDR3 DNA: TGTGCCAGCACAGGAACGAACACTGAAGCTTTCTTT.

V usage is TRBV6-2 or TRBV6-3 and J usage is TRBJ2-6; D unresolved. Trimming removed 0 bases from V and 2 bases from J, with 8 bases in between. From germline, CDR1 is MNHEY and CDR2 SVGEGT. The CDR3 consists of 16 residues. This chain's CDR3 is CASSYSGRAGANVLTF. DNA of the CDR3: TGTGCCAGCAGTTACTCGGGTAGGGCTGGGGCCAACGTCCTGACTTTC.

CDR3 in amino acids: CASRRDRVVRDREAPTVGTDTQYF. The CDR3 DNA sequence: TGCGCCAGCAGACGTGATCGCGTTGTGAGGGACAGGGAAGCCCCCACGGTGGGCACAGATACGCAGTATTTT. This rearrangement joins TRBV5-1 to TRBJ2-3, with 9 positions matching TRBD1. With 5 bases clipped from V and 1 base from J, the junction kept 32 bases outside the gene matches. Germline V gives CDR1 SGHRS, CDR2 YFSETQ. CDR3 length: 24 amino acids.

This rearrangement joins TRBV4-3 to TRBJ1-2, with 7 nucleotides matching TRBD1. The CDR3 is 15 amino acids. The germline V gene encodes CDR1 LGHNA and CDR2 YSLEER. V was pared by 0 bases and J by 3 bases, with 4 bases of the junction left unmatched. CDR3 bases: TGCGCCAGCAGCCAAGATGCAGGGGGGTACTATGGCTACACCTTC. This sequence encodes CASSQDAGGYYGYTF.

CDR3 sequence reads: CSAREISLGNTEAFF. The CDR3 DNA sequence: TGCAGTGCTAGAGAGATTTCATTGGGGAACACTGAAGCTTTCTTT. V and J are TRBV20-1 and TRBJ1-1, with D unclear. The CDR3 has 15 amino acids. Germline assignment: CDR1 DFQATT and CDR2 SNEGSKA (reference sequence). Trimming took off 0 bases at V and 1 base at J, with 12 bases between the two ends.

Only one count was recorded for this clonotype. Relative to the germline gene, one junction end is altered; a read error may explain this. V is TRBV28 and J is TRBJ2-1; no clear D gene. This CDR3 spans 12 amino acids. Germline V CDR1 and CDR2: MDHEN, SYDVKM. The CDR3: CAGSLRDNEQFF. The CDR3 DNA follows: TGTGCCGGCAGTTTACGAGACAATGAGCAGTTCTTC.

This chain joins TRBV10-2 and TRBJ2-4; D might be TRBD1 (6 bases). This CDR3 contains 11 residues. Germline V gene sequence: CDR1 WSHSY, CDR2 SAAADI. V was cut by 10 bases and J by 5 bases, with 9 bases left in between. The CDR3 nucleotides read TGCGCCACCAGGACAGAAAACATTCAGTACTTC. Translating it yields CATRTENIQYF.

The chain uses TRBV15 and TRBJ2-7, with 7 nucleotides matching TRBD1. This CDR3 contains 16 residues. The germline V gene has CDR1 LNHNV and CDR2 YYDKDF (reference sequence). V was clipped by 2 bases and J by 0 bases; unmatched bases: 7. For the CDR3, the DNA is TGTGCCACCAGCAGATACGACTGGGACAGCTCCTACGAGCAGTACTTC. It translates to CATSRYDWDSSYEQYF.

The chain uses TRBV20-1 and TRBJ2-5; the match to TRBD2 covers 8 bases. The end of the DNA aligns better with TRBJ2-1, so the J call may be wrong. This CDR3 is built from 16 residues. Germline values: CDR1 DFQATT, CDR2 SNEGSKA (reference sequence). Here the CDR3 DNA reads TGCAGTGCTAGAGATATAACTAGCGGAATCCAAGAGACCCAGTTCTTC. This encodes CSARDITSGIQETQFF.

The chain employs TRBV4-1 and TRBJ1-2, with a tentative D call TRBD1 (5 bases). V was trimmed by 0 bases and J by 4 bases, leaving 12 bases between them. Germline V gives CDR1 MGHRA, CDR2 YSYEKL. The CDR3 is 15 amino acids. DNA for the CDR3: TGCGCCAGCAGCCAAGATACTCCAGGGTCCTATGGCTACACCTTC. Protein: CASSQDTPGSYGYTF.

Regarding this clonotype: One end of the junction does not line up with germline, which may come from a read error. The gene calls are TRBV7-7 and TRBJ2-7; 9 bases align to TRBD1. With the DNA end fitting TRBJ2-5 better, the J assignment may be wrong. The CDR3 has 16 residues. CDR1 and CDR2 from the germline V gene are SSHAT and FNYEAQ (reference sequence). DNA for the CDR3: TGTGCTAGCAGCGTACAACTCACAGGGGGCAACGAGACCCAGTACTTC. Translation: CASSVQLTGGNETQYF.

This chain connects TRBV28 to TRBJ2-3; D perhaps matches TRBD2 (6 bases). The CDR3 contains 18 residues. Trimming left V 4 bases short and J 1 base short, with 21 bases between. Germline-derived CDR1 and CDR2 are MDHEN and SYDVKM. The CDR3 loop reads CASSSLGAGRPGTDTQYF. CDR3 nucleotides: TGTGCCAGCAGTTCCTTGGGTGCGGGGAGGCCTGGCACAGATACGCAGTATTTT. Looking up the rest from reference TRBV28 and TRBJ2-3 gives the full variable domain: DVKVTQSSRYLVKRTGEKVFLECVQDMDHENMFWYRQDPGLGLRLIYFSYDVKMKEKGDIPEGYSVSREKKERFSLILESASTNQTSMYLCASSSLGAGRPGTDTQYFGPGTRLTVL.

This clonotype was detected a few times. The chain couples TRBV5-6 to TRBJ2-1, with 11 bases matching TRBD2. Germline V CDR1 and CDR2: SGHDT, YYEEEE. The junction had 12 bases not matched to a gene; V was cut back by 0 bases and J by 7 bases. This CDR3 spans 18 amino acids. CDR3 DNA sequence: TGTGCCAGCAGCTTGGACCCCTGGGGTAGCGGGGGGGCGAATGAGCAGTTCTTC. Its translation: CASSLDPWGSGGANEQFF.